These 32 T cell receptor beta chains share one sample of origin, sequenced in a study of blood T cells in healthy people across ages. The use of a sample-barcoded 5' primer and a J-beta primer mix characterized a second PCR of about 7 to 12 cycles. Using its own MiXCR run on the 5' RACE reads, TCRdb lists one record per CDR3 protein. Of some 1.5 million distinct CDR3 sequences in the sample, 28% were seen once. Sequences were obtained from blood. Receptor source: a woman aged 25-40 years in good health.

Only a few counts were recorded for this clonotype. The rearrangement uses TRBV6-6 and TRBJ2-1; 8 nucleotides agree with TRBD2. J gave up 3 bases and V 7 bases, and 14 bases lay outside the gene matches. The germline V gene encodes CDR1 MNHNY and CDR2 SVGAGI (reference sequence). CDR3 length: 17 residues. The CDR3 region is CASTPTPLLAVYNEQFF. As DNA, the CDR3 is TGTGCCAGCACCCCTACTCCCTTACTAGCGGTCTACAATGAGCAGTTCTTC.

The chain links TRBV29-1 to TRBJ2-5; perhaps TRBD2 as D (5 bases). V lost 5 bases and J 2 bases, leaving 15 bases between the germline ends. Germline V lookup: CDR1 SQVTM, CDR2 ANQGSEA. The CDR3 extends over 14 amino acids. The CDR3, as DNA: TGCAGCGTTTTCGATGGACTGGCGCAAGAGACCCAGTACTTC. It encodes CSVFDGLAQETQYF.

The chain has TRBV6-6 and TRBJ2-5; D gene ambiguous. The CDR3 sequence is 12 residues long. Germline V gene lookup returns CDR1 MNHNY and CDR2 SVGAGI (reference sequence). The V and J ends lost 2 bases and 7 bases respectively, with 8 bases between them. The CDR3 nucleotides are TGTGCCAGCAGTTACGGGTCCAGGACCCAGTACTTC. Protein: CASSYGSRTQYF.

The chain has TRBV28 and TRBJ2-7; unclear D gene. V lost 5 bases and J lost 3, with 14 bases in between. The germline V gene encodes CDR1 MDHEN and CDR2 SYDVKM. This CDR3 has 14 residues. The CDR3, as DNA: TGTGCCAGCAGTCAAAGCGACGGCTTCTACGAGCAGTACTTC. Translated: CASSQSDGFYEQYF.

This clonotype was counted only a few times. This chain uses TRBV7-2 with TRBJ1-5; no reliable D call. V lost 5 bases and J lost 0, with 20 bases in between. The germline V gene encodes CDR1 SGHTA and CDR2 FQGNSA. The CDR3 sequence is 18 residues long. CDR3 sequence: CASSPKRRRIHSNQPQHF. In DNA, the CDR3 is TGTGCCAGCAGCCCGAAAAGACGACGGATTCATAGCAATCAGCCCCAGCATTTT.

Note on this clonotype: At one of its ends the junction is not consistent with the germline gene, which may arise from a read error. The chain combines TRBV12-3 or TRBV12-4 with TRBJ1-2, with D maybe TRBD1 (6 bases). CDR3 length: 13 residues. The CDR3 loop is CASRARTDYGHTF. The CDR3, as DNA: TGTGCCAGCAGAGCCCGGACAGACTATGGCCACACCTTC.

The chain carries TRBV30 and TRBJ1-1; TRBD1 might be the D (5 bases). Per the germline V gene, CDR1 is GTSNPN and CDR2 is SVGIG (reference sequence). Trimming left V 2 bases short and J 0 bases short, with 16 bases between. There are 16 residues in the CDR3. This CDR3 is CAWSPRRGTVNTEAFF. CDR3 nucleotide sequence: TGTGCCTGGAGTCCTCGAAGGGGCACTGTGAACACTGAAGCTTTCTTT.

Worth noting for this clonotype: One end of the junction varies from germline; a read error may be responsible. The V gene is TRBV6-2 or TRBV6-3, the J gene TRBJ2-6, with D possibly TRBD1 on 6 matching bases. CDR1 and CDR2 (germline): MNHEY, SVGEGT. The CDR3 runs 15 residues. CDR3 DNA: TGTGCCAGCCTGGGACACAGCTCTGGGGCCAACGTCCGGACTTTC. Amino acids: CASLGHSSGANVRTF.

The chain has TRBV9 and TRBJ2-1; 9 bases map to TRBD2. The CDR3 has 15 residues. CDR1 and CDR2 from the germline V gene are SGDLS and YYNGEE. Germline trimming cut 4 bases from V and 5 bases from J; bases unmatched to any gene: 7. The CDR3 loop is CASSPRASGDNEQFF. CDR3 nucleotide sequence: TGTGCCAGCAGCCCACGGGCTAGCGGGGACAATGAGCAGTTCTTC.

This clonotype was seen only once. The rearrangement joins TRBV5-5 to TRBJ2-1; possibly TRBD2 for D (6 bases). The CDR3 is 13 residues long. Per germline, CDR1 SGHKS and CDR2 YYEKEE (reference sequence). V was trimmed by 3 bases and J by 10 bases, leaving 14 bases between them. The DNA for the CDR3 is TGTGCCAGCAGCTCGGGACTTATCTACGAGCAGTTCTTC. It specifies CASSSGLIYEQFF. The full variable domain, in which reference TRBV5-5 and TRBJ2-1 provide the parts outside the CDR3, is DAGVTQSPTHLIKTRGQQVTLRCSPISGHKSVSWYQQVLGQGPQFIFQYYEKEERGRGNFPDRFSARQFPNYSSELNVNALLLGDSALYLCASSSGLIYEQFFGPGTRLTVL.

For this clonotype: A much larger clone differs by one base, so this may be a read error. The chain joins TRBV28 to TRBJ1-5; D ambiguous. This CDR3 spans 18 amino acids. V was trimmed by 5 bases and J by 0 bases, leaving 20 bases between them. Germline V gene data show CDR1 as MDHEN and CDR2 as SYDVKM. For the CDR3, the DNA is TGTGCCAGCAGTCCCCATTTAGGAGTGGAACATAGCAATCAGCCCCAGCATTTT. It codes for CASSPHLGVEHSNQPQHF.

This clonotype has ten or more counts. The rearrangement uses TRBV5-6 and TRBJ1-2, with D possibly being TRBD1 (5 bases). CDR3 length equals 15 residues. The germline CDR1 and CDR2 sequences are SGHDT and YYEEEE. The V and J ends lost 3 bases and 1 base respectively, with 13 bases between them. CDR3 nucleotide sequence: TGTGCCAGCAGCTCCGACCTGGACATTAACTATGGCTACACCTTC. This sequence encodes CASSSDLDINYGYTF.

The genes are TRBV28 and TRBJ1-6; 9 bases are a match to TRBD1. V was pared by 6 bases and J by 10 bases, with 7 bases of the junction left unmatched. The germline gives CDR1 MDHEN, CDR2 SYDVKM. The CDR3 is 14 residues long. For the CDR3, the DNA is TGTGCCAGCAGGACAGGGGGTTTCGGGTCACCCCTCCACTTT. It yields the protein CASRTGGFGSPLHF. The full variable domain, completed using reference TRBV28 and TRBJ1-6, is DVKVTQSSRYLVKRTGEKVFLECVQDMDHENMFWYRQDPGLGLRLIYFSYDVKMKEKGDIPEGYSVSREKKERFSLILESASTNQTSMYLCASRTGGFGSPLHFGNGTRLTVT.

At least ten counts were recorded for this clonotype. V gene TRBV3-1 combines with J gene TRBJ2-1; a possible D gene is TRBD1 (6 bases). CDR3 size: 15 residues. Germline assignment: CDR1 LGHDT and CDR2 YNNKEL (reference sequence). Trimming took 0 bases from V and 6 from J, leaving 12 bases between them. The CDR3 loop reads CASSQDRGRGNEQFF. DNA of the CDR3: TGTGCCAGCAGCCAAGATCGGGGCAGGGGCAATGAGCAGTTCTTC.

The V and J genes are TRBV6-6 and TRBJ1-5; the match to TRBD1 covers 9 bases. The CDR3 extends over 15 amino acids. J lost 5 bases, V lost 2 bases, and 4 bases had no gene match. Germline CDR1 MNHNY, CDR2 SVGAGI (reference sequence). CDR3 region: CASSYEGQGYQPQHF. CDR3 sequence (DNA): TGTGCCAGCAGTTACGAGGGACAGGGTTATCAGCCCCAGCATTTT.

CDR3 DNA sequence: TGTAACAACAGAAGACCGCCACCGGGTATGAGCAATGAGCAGTTCTTC. Its translation is CNNRRPPPGMSNEQFF. The gene calls are TRBV5-3 and TRBJ2-1; D remains ambiguous. TRBV5-3 is an ORF, with its function uncertain. The CDR3 consists of 16 residues.

The chain carries TRBV9 and TRBJ2-3; D remains ambiguous. The CDR3 runs to 14 residues. Germline loops: CDR1 SGDLS, CDR2 YYNGEE. Trimming stripped 4 bases from V and 0 bases from J, with 9 bases between. CDR3 sequence (DNA): TGTGCCAGCAGCACACAGAGCAGCACAGATACGCAGTATTTT. Amino acid sequence: CASSTQSSTDTQYF.

A remark on this clonotype: This clone may be a read error of a much larger clone one base away. This sequence joins TRBV24-1 and TRBJ2-7; TRBD1 agrees at 7 bases. The CDR3 sequence is 15 residues long. Germline V gene data show CDR1 as KGHDR and CDR2 as SFDVKD. J lost 0 bases, V lost 4 bases, and 5 bases had no gene match. The CDR3 bases are TGTGCCACCAGTGAGCCACAGGGGTCCTCCTACGAGCAGTACTTC. Encoded protein: CATSEPQGSSYEQYF.

This chain joins TRBV5-4 and TRBJ2-5, with 11 bases matching TRBD2. The ends lost 3 bases at V and 5 bases at J; junction bases unmatched: 6. CDR1 SGHNT and CDR2 YYREEE come from the germline V gene (reference sequence). There are 15 residues in the CDR3. CDR3 loop: CASSSELAGEETQYF. CDR3 coding DNA: TGTGCCAGCAGCTCCGAACTAGCGGGGGAGGAGACCCAGTACTTC.

Comment on this clonotype: This clone may be a read error of a much larger clone one base away. The chain is built from TRBV12-3 or TRBV12-4 and TRBJ2-4; the D gene is possibly TRBD1 (6 bases). V was pared by 5 bases and J by 7 bases, with 18 bases between. The CDR3 contains 15 residues. The CDR3 spells CASSQTGRRGNIQYF. The CDR3 nucleotides read TGTGCCAGCAGTCAGACAGGTCGTAGGGGCAACATTCAGTACTTC.

With regard to this clonotype: Possible read error: a much larger clone is one base away. CDR3 DNA sequence: TGTGCCAGCAGCTCTTACAGGAAAGCCCAAGAGACCCAGTACTTC. It is translated as CASSSYRKAQETQYF. This chain uses TRBV7-9 with TRBJ2-5; D perhaps matches TRBD1 (5 bases). The CDR3 spans 15 residues. Looked up from germline, CDR1 is SEHNR and CDR2 is FQNEAQ (reference sequence). The ends were cut back, 4 bases at V and 1 base at J, with 13 bases in the middle. Drawing the rest from reference TRBV7-9 and TRBJ2-5, the complete variable domain is DTGVSQNPRHKITKRGQNVTFRCDPISEHNRLYWYRQTLGQGPEFLTYFQNEAQLEKSRLLSDRFSAERPKGSFSTLEIQRTEQGDSAMYLCASSSYRKAQETQYFGPGTRLLVL.

This clonotype was detected ten times or more. V gene TRBV29-1 combines with J gene TRBJ2-1; possibly TRBD1 or TRBD2 for D (5 bases each). The V end lost 3 bases, the J end lost 6 bases, and 9 bases lay between the germline ends. In germline, CDR1 is SQVTM, CDR2 ANQGSEA. There are 12 residues in the CDR3. As DNA, the CDR3 is TGCAGCGTTGACGGGGCGGGCAATGAGCAGTTCTTC. It translates to CSVDGAGNEQFF.

Points on this clonotype: This sequence may be a read error, since a much larger clone differs from it by one base. The chain joins TRBV3-1 to TRBJ2-4, with TRBD2 as a possible D gene (6 bases). Germline CDR1 and CDR2: LGHDT and YNNKEL (reference sequence). The CDR3 runs 17 residues. Trimming removed 1 base from V and 5 bases from J, with 18 bases in between. CDR3: CASSQVLGTGVENIQYF. The CDR3 DNA reads TGTGCCAGCAGCCAAGTTTTAGGCACGGGAGTTGAAAACATTCAGTACTTC.

The chain employs TRBV5-6 and TRBJ1-2; D gene ambiguous. Trimming took off 6 bases at V and 2 bases at J, with 17 bases between the two ends. This CDR3 region has 15 residues. Germline CDR1 SGHDT, CDR2 YYEEEE. The CDR3 is CASMVYSGKNYGYTF. As DNA, the CDR3 is TGTGCCAGCATGGTCTATTCGGGGAAGAACTATGGCTACACCTTC.

This clonotype was seen at least ten times. This chain joins TRBV20-1 and TRBJ2-3; possible D gene TRBD2, 6 bases. Germline assignment: CDR1 DFQATT and CDR2 SNEGSKA (reference sequence). V was cut by 0 bases and J by 2 bases, with 24 bases left in between. The CDR3 loop spans 19 amino acids. CDR3 region: CSARDFSDMGGALTDTQYF. The CDR3 coding sequence is TGCAGTGCTAGAGATTTTTCAGATATGGGAGGCGCGCTCACAGATACGCAGTATTTT.

This clonotype was counted once. The chain joins TRBV2 to TRBJ2-5; the D gene is possibly TRBD2 (5 bases). Germline V gene data show CDR1 as SNHLY and CDR2 as FYNNEI. The CDR3 totals 15 residues. V lost 8 bases and J lost 5, with 21 bases in between. CDR3 nucleotide sequence: TGTGCCAGCGGCCCGTTGCTAGGTGGGGAGGAGACCCAGTACTTC. This sequence encodes CASGPLLGGEETQYF.

For this clonotype: Being one base from a much bigger clone, this may be a read error. The chain carries TRBV3-1 and TRBJ2-1; no firm D call. Deletions cut 3 bases from V and 11 bases from J, with 11 bases between. The germline V gene has CDR1 LGHDT and CDR2 YNNKEL (reference sequence). The CDR3 is 12 residues long. CDR3 DNA: TGTGCCAGCAGCCAGGTCTCTGTTAAGCAGTTCTTC. It is translated as CASSQVSVKQFF.

The chain employs TRBV20-1 and TRBJ1-1; D gene ambiguous. Per the germline V gene, CDR1 is DFQATT and CDR2 is SNEGSKA (reference sequence). The CDR3 has 13 amino acids. Trimming removed 6 bases from V and 3 bases from J, with 14 bases in between. The CDR3 DNA follows: TGCAGTGCCAAAAGAGCGCCGGACACTGAAGCTTTCTTT. This sequence encodes CSAKRAPDTEAFF.

About this clonotype: This may be a read error, as it is one base from a much larger clone. J is TRBJ2-5 and V is TRBV29-1; D uncertain. Near its end, the DNA agrees better with TRBJ2-1, so the J call may be wrong. Germline CDR1 and CDR2: SQVTM and ANQGSEA. The CDR3 is 13 amino acids. Here the CDR3 reads CSAQETAKETQFF. As DNA, the CDR3 is TGCAGCGCCCAGGAAACAGCTAAAGAGACCCAGTTCTTC.

This CDR3 reads CASSDKDWAFF. CDR3 nucleotide sequence: TGTGCCAGCAGTGATAAGGACTGGGCGTTCTTC. V and J are TRBV2 and TRBJ2-1, with a possible D match to TRBD2 (5 bases). The CDR3 totals 11 residues. Germline V lookup: CDR1 SNHLY, CDR2 FYNNEI. Trimming took 3 bases from V and 15 from J, leaving 12 bases between them. The entire variable domain, with the rest obtained from reference TRBV2 and TRBJ2-1, is as follows: EPEVTQTPSHQVTQMGQEVILRCVPISNHLYFYWYRQILGQKVEFLVSFYNNEISEKSEIFDDQFSVERPDGSNFTLKIRSTKLEDSAMYFCASSDKDWAFFGPGTRLTVL.

This clonotype was detected ten times or more. V is TRBV11-2 and J is TRBJ1-2, with D hard to call. The germline gives CDR1 SGHAT, CDR2 FQNNGV. V was clipped by 5 bases and J by 1 base, with 17 bases between them. The CDR3 consists of 16 residues. The chain's CDR3 is CASSPPSPQLNYGYTF. CDR3 bases: TGTGCCAGCAGCCCCCCCTCCCCACAGCTTAACTATGGCTACACCTTC.

This clonotype appeared a few times. The rearrangement joins TRBV7-8 to TRBJ1-6, with D perhaps matching TRBD1 (5 bases). Germline V lookup: CDR1 SGHVS, CDR2 FQNEAQ. The CDR3 has 15 residues. Trimming took 6 bases from V and 6 from J, leaving 15 bases between them. Here the CDR3 DNA reads TGTGCCAGCAGTATCGGGACTGTTACTAATTCACCCCTCCACTTT. Protein: CASSIGTVTNSPLHF.